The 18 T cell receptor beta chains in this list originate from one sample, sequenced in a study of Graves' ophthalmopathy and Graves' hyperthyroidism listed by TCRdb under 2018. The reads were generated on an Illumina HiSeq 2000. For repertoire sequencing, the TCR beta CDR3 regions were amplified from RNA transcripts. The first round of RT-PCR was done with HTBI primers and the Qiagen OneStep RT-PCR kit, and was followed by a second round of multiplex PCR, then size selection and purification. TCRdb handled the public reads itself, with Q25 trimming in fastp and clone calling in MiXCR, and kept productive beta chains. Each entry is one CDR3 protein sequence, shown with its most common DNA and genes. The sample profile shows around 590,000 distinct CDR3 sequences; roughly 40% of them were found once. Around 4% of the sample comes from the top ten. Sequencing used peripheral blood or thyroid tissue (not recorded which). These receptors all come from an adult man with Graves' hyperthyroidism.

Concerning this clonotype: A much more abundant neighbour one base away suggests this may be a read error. The CDR3 bases are TGTGCCAGCAGTTTCCAGGGTGGCTATGGCCACACCTTC. Protein: CASSFQGGYGHTF. The chain combines TRBV12-3 or TRBV12-4 with TRBJ1-2, with D maybe TRBD1 (5 bases). The CDR3 has 13 amino acids.

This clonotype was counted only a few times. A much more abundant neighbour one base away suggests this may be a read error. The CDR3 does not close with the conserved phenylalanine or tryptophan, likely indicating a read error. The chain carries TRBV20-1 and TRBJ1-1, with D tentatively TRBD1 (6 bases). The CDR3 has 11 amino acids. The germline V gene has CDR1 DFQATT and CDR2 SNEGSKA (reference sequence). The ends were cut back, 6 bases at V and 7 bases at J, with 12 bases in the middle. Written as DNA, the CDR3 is TGCAGTGCGGGGGCGGGTCTTGAAGCTTTCCTT. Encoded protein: CSAGAGLEAFL.

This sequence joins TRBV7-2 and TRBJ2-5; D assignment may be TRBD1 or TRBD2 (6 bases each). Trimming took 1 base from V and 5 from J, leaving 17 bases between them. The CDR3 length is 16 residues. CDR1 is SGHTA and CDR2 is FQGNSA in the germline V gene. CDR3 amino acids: CASSLGPGAFSETQYF. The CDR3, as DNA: TGTGCCAGCAGCTTAGGCCCGGGGGCGTTTTCGGAGACCCAGTACTTC.

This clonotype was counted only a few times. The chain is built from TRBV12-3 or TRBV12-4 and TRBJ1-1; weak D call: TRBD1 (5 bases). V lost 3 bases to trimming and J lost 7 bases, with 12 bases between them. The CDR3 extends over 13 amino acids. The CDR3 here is CASSFGQGGEAFF. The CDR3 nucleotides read TGTGCCAGCAGTTTTGGGCAGGGAGGTGAAGCTTTCTTT.

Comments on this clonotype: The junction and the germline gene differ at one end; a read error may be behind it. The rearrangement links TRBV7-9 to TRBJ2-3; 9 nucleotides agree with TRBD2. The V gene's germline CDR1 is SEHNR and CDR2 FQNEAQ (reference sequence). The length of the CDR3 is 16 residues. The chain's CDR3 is CASSPHSGGSTDTQYF. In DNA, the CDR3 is TGCGCCAGCAGCCCACATAGCGGGGGCAGCACAGATACGCAGTATTTT.

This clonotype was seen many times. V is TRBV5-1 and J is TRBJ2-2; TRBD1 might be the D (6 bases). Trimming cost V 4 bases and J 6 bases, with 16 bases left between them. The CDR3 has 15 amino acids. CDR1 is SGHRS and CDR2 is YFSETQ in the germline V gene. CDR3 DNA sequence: TGCGCCAGCAGCCGGGACACAGGGTTGGCCGGGGAGCTGTTTTTT. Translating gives CASSRDTGLAGELFF.

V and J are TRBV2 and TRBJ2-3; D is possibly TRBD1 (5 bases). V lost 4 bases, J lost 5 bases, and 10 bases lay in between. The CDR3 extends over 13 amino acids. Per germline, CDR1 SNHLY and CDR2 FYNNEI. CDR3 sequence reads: CASSVGHVDTQYF. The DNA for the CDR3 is TGTGCCAGCAGTGTAGGACATGTAGATACGCAGTATTTT. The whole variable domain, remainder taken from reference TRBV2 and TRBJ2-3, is EPEVTQTPSHQVTQMGQEVILRCVPISNHLYFYWYRQILGQKVEFLVSFYNNEISEKSEIFDDQFSVERPDGSNFTLKIRSTKLEDSAMYFCASSVGHVDTQYFGPGTRLTVL.

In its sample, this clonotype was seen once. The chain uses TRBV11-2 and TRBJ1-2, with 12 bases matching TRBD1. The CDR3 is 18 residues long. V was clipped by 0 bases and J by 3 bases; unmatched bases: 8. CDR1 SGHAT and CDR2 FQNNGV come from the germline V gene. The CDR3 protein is CASSLERGDRGHHYGYTF. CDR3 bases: TGTGCCAGCAGCTTAGAGAGGGGGGACAGGGGGCATCACTATGGCTACACCTTC.

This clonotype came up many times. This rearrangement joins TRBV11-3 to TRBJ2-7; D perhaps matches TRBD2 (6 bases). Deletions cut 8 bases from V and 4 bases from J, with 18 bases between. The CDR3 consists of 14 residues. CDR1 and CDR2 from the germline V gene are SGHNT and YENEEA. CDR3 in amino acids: CASSFGDLGYEQYF. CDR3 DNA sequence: TGTGCCAGCTCGTTCGGGGACTTGGGGTACGAGCAGTACTTC.

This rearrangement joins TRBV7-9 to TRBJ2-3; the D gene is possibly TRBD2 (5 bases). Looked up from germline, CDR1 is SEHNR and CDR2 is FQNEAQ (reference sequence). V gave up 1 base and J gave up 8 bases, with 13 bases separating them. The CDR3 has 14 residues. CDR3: CASSLVLGGGTQYF. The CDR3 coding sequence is TGTGCCAGCAGCTTAGTACTAGGCGGTGGTACGCAGTATTTT.

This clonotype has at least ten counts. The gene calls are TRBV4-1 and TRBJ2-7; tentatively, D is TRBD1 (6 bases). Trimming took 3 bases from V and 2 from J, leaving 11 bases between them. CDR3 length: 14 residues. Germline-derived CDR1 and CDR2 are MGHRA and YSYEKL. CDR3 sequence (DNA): TGCGCCAGCAGCCACAGGGGCGAAACCTACGAGCAGTACTTC. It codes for CASSHRGETYEQYF.

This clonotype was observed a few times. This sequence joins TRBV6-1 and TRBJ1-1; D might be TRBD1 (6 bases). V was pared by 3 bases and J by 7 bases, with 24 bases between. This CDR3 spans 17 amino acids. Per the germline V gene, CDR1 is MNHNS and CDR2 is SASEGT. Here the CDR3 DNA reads TGTGCCAGCAGTGAGGAAGGGGGGGAGTGGTGGACGGGTGAAGCTTTCTTT. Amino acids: CASSEEGGEWWTGEAFF.

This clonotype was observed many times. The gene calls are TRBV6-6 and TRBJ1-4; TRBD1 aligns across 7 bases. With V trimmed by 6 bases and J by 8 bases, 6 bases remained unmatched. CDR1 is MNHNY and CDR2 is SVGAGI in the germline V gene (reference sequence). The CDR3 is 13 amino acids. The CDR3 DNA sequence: TGTGCCAGCAGAGACAGGGAGAGCGAAAAACTGTTTTTT. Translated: CASRDRESEKLFF.

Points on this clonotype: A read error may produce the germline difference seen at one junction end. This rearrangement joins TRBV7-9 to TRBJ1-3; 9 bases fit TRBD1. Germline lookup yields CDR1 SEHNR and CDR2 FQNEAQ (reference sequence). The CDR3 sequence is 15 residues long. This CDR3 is CASSRSGTGRNTIYF. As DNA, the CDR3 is TGCGCCAGCAGCCGATCCGGGACAGGGCGAAACACCATATATTTT.

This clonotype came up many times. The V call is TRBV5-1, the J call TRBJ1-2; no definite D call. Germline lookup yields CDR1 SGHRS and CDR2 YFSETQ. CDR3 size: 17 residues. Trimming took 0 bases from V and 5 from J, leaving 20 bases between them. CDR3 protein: CASSLDMAQRVRYGYTF. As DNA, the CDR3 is TGCGCCAGCAGCTTGGACATGGCCCAAAGGGTGCGGTATGGCTACACCTTC. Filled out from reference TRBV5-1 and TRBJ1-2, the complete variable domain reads KAGVTQTPRYLIKTRGQQVTLSCSPISGHRSVSWYQQTPGQGLQFLFEYFSETQRNKGNFPGRFSGRQFSNSRSEMNVSTLELGDSALYLCASSLDMAQRVRYGYTFGSGTRLTVV.

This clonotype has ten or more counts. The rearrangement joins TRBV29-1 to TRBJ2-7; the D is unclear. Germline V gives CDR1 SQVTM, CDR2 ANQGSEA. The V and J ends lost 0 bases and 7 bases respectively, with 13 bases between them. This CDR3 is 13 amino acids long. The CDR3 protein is CSVEDVARTEQYF. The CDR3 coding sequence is TGCAGCGTTGAAGATGTGGCGCGTACTGAGCAGTACTTC.

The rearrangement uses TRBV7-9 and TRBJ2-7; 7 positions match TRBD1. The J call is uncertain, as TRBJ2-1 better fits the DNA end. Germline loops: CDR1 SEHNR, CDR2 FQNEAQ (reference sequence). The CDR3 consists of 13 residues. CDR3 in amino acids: CASSLYRGNEQFF. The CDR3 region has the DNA TGTGCCAGCAGCTTGTACAGGGGCAATGAGCAGTTCTTC.

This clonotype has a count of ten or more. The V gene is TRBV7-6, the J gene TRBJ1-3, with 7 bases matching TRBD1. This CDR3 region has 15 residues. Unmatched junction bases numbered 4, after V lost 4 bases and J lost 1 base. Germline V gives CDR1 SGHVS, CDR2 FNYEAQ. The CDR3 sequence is CASSSTGASGNTIYF. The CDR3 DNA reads TGTGCCAGCAGCTCCACAGGGGCTTCTGGAAACACCATATATTTT.